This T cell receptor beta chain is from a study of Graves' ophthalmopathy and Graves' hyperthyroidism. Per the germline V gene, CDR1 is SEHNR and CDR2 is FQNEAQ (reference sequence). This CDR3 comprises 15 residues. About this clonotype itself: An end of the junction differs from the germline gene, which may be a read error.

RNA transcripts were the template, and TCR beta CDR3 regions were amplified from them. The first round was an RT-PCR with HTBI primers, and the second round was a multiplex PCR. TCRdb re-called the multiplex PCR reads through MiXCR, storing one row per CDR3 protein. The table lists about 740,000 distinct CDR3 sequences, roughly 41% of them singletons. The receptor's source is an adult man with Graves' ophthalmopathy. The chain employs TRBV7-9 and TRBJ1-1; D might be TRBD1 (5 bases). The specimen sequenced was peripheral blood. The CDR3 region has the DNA TGTGCCAGCAGCCCCCGCAGGGAAGGTAACACTGACGCTTTCTTT. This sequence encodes CASSPRREGNTDAFF. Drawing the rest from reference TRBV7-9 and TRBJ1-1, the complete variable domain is DTGVSQNPRHKITKRGQNVTFRCDPISEHNRLYWYRQTLGQGPEFLTYFQNEAQLEKSRLLSDRFSAERPKGSFSTLEIQRTEQGDSAMYLCASSPRREGNTDAFFGQGTRLTVV.